This is a list of T cell receptor beta chains from one sample in a study of T cells in Graves' hyperthyroidism and ophthalmopathy. TCRdb fed the multiplex PCR reads into MiXCR, producing one record per CDR3 protein. The table records about 570,000 distinct CDR3 sequences, around 42% of them present only once. Sequenced sample: peripheral blood or thyroid tissue (not recorded which). The receptors were sampled from an adult woman with Graves' disease, either hyperthyroidism or ophthalmopathy (not recorded which). Both conserved end residues are part of each CDR3. Each record gives: clone size, D gene, V gene, J gene, CDR3 DNA, CDR3 protein. A D gene is named only where the DNA matches it firmly. Not every row has a clone size; where given, it reads once, few, many or a size class.

NA	TRBD1	TRBV29-1	TRBJ1-1	TGCAGCACAAGGGGACAGCTGAACACTGAAGCTTTCTTT	CSTRGQLNTEAFF
NA	NA	TRBV14	TRBJ2-5	TGTGCCAGCAGCCAATTGCAGCAAGAGACCCAGTACTTC	CASSQLQQETQYF
many	NA	TRBV7-3	TRBJ1-1	TGTGCCAGCAGCCTTACTACTTACACTGAAGCTTTCTTT	CASSLTTYTEAFF
once	NA	TRBV10-2	TRBJ2-2	TGCGCCAGCAGAGCGGGTGGACCGGGGGAGCTGTTTTTT	CASRAGGPGELFF
many	TRBD1	TRBV7-9	TRBJ1-1	TGTGCCAGCAGCTTCCCCGGGACAGGATTAGGTGATCTCTTT	CASSFPGTGLGDLF
many	NA	TRBV28	TRBJ2-5	TGTGCCAGCACCTCACAGGGGACAGCGGGAGAGACCCAGTACTTC	CASTSQGTAGETQYF
few	NA	TRBV9	TRBJ1-2	TGTGCCAGCAGCTCGAGGACATCTCGCTATGGCTACACCTTC	CASSSRTSRYGYTF
many	NA	TRBV12-3/TRBV12-4	TRBJ2-7	TGTGCCAGCAGCCTTCAGCTCAGCACCTACGAGCAGTACTTC	CASSLQLSTYEQYF
NA	TRBD1	TRBV19	TRBJ2-6	TGTGCCAGTAGTATACGGCCCACGACAGGGGGGAACACTGAAGCTTTC	CASSIRPTTGGNTEAF
NA	NA	TRBV2	TRBJ2-7	TGTGCCAGCTCATACTTGGGAGATGAGCAGTACTTC	CASSYLGDEQYF
NA	TRBD2	TRBV28	TRBJ2-7	TGTGCCAGCAGTTCGCCGTCCGGACTAGCGGTCGCCTACGAGCAGTACTTC	CASSSPSGLAVAYEQYF
NA	NA	TRBV29-1	TRBJ2-7	TGCAGCGCCGTAGGGGACAAATACGAGCAGTACTTC	CSAVGDKYEQYF
NA	NA	TRBV24-1	TRBJ1-5	TGTGCCACCAGTGACTCCCGGACGGAGTATAGCAATCAGCATTTT	CATSDSRTEYSNQHF
few	NA	TRBV7-9	TRBJ1-6	TGTGCCAGCAGCTTAAGGTTTGGACCCCTCCACTTT	CASSLRFGPLHF